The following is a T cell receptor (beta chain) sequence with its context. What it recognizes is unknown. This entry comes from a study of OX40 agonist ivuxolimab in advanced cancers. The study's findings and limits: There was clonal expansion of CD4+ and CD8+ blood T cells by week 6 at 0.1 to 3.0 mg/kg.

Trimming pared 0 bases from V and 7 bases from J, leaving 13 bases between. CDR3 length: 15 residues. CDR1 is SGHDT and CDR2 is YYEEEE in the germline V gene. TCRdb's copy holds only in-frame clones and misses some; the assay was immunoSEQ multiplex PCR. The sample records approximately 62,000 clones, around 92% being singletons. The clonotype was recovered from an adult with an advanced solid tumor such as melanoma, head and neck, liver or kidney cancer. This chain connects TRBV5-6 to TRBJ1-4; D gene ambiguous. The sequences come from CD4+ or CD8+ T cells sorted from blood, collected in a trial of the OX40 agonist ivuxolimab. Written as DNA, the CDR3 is TGTGCCAGCAGCTTGGCCTCGTCAGGTGGTGAAAAACTGTTTTTT. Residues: CASSLASSGGEKLFF.